The source of this T cell receptor (beta chain) is a study of T-cell memory formation after mild COVID-19. Looking at the study overall: The TCR clusters were mostly specific to one donor. Findings of the study overall: SARS-CoV-2 specificity was not confirmed for second-wave clones peaking on day 37. The appearance of some responding clones in pre-infection memory suggested that cross-reactive memory joined.

The ends were cut back, 5 bases at V and 7 bases at J, with 15 bases in the middle. Per the germline V gene, CDR1 is MGHRA and CDR2 is YSYEKL. The CDR3 totals 14 residues. This clonotype has just a few counts. Its antigen is unknown. The authors produced TCR alpha and TCR beta cDNA libraries with sample barcodes and UMIs by 5'RACE using constant-segment primers. TCRdb independently ran MiXCR on the 5' RACE reads; one entry per CDR3 protein. The data show more than 250,000 distinct CDR3 sequences, with around 15% seen just once and roughly 25% held by the top ten. The chain recombines TRBV4-1 with TRBJ1-5, with D possibly matching TRBD1 (5 bases). The sequencing input was PBMCs or a T cell subset sorted from them (not recorded which). This receptor was taken from a young man who had mild COVID-19 (a few samples of this study predate the infection). Cell type and time point are not known. The CDR3 nucleotides are TGCGCCAGCAGCAAGAAAGGGGTTGGACAGCCCCAGCATTTT. This gives the protein CASSKKGVGQPQHF.